The 14 T cell receptor beta chains given below trace back to one sample, sequenced in a study of long-term antiretroviral therapy in people with HIV. This was the immunoSEQ v3.0 assay at survey level. Assay: immunoSEQ multiplex PCR; the TCRdb copy retains only in-frame clones and omits some. The sample has approximately 30,000 clones, about 85% seen once. Sequencing was performed on unsorted PBMCs, taken 3 years after starting antiretroviral therapy. Receptor source: a man aged 40-49 years with HIV.

The chain is built from TRBV5-6 and TRBJ2-7; 7 bases agree with TRBD2. Germline CDR1 reads SGHDT; CDR2 reads YYEEEE. After removal of 2 bases from V and 4 bases from J, the junction contained 9 bases not matched to a gene. The CDR3 length is 15 residues. CDR3 in amino acids: CASSFSWTRGYEQYF. The CDR3 nucleotides are TGTGCCAGCAGCTTCTCCTGGACTAGGGGTTACGAGCAGTACTTC.

V is TRBV29-1 and J is TRBJ2-5, with TRBD1 matching 7 bases. The CDR3 consists of 17 residues. Germline-derived CDR1 and CDR2 are SQVTM and ANQGSEA. V trimming: 2 bases; J trimming: 2 bases; junction bases outside the gene matches: 14. Here the CDR3 DNA reads TGCAGCGTTGAAAGCCTCGCCCCCGGACAGGCACAAGAGACCCAGTACTTC. It translates to CSVESLAPGQAQETQYF. Based on the CDR3 plus reference TRBV29-1 and TRBJ2-5, the full variable domain is SAVISQKPSRDICQRGTSLTIQCQVDSQVTMMFWYRQQPGQSLTLIATANQGSEATYESGFVIDKFPISRPNLTFSTLTVSNMSPEDSSIYLCSVESLAPGQAQETQYFGPGTRLLVL.

By frequency in the sample, this clone is medium-sized. V is TRBV4-1 and J is TRBJ1-5; the D is unclear. This CDR3 region has 13 residues. Trimming removed 0 bases from V and 6 bases from J, with 6 bases in between. Per the germline V gene, CDR1 is MGHRA and CDR2 is YSYEKL. CDR3 in amino acids: CASSQDVGQPQHF. The DNA of the CDR3 is TGCGCCAGCAGCCAAGATGTGGGTCAGCCCCAGCATTTT.

This chain joins TRBV10-3 and TRBJ1-5; no reliable D call. Germline assignment: CDR1 ENHRY and CDR2 SYGVKD. The CDR3 consists of 13 residues. Trimming took 2 bases from V and 4 from J, leaving 6 bases between them. As DNA, the CDR3 is TGTGCCATCAGTGAGGGTCCAAATCAGCCCCAGCATTTT. This codes for CAISEGPNQPQHF.

This chain links TRBV5-1 with TRBJ2-1; possibly TRBD2 for D (6 bases). The CDR3 is 17 residues long. V dropped 1 base and J dropped 5 bases, with 19 bases sitting between them. In germline, CDR1 is SGHRS, CDR2 YFSETQ. The CDR3 DNA reads TGCGCCAGCAGCTTGTCGGTGGGGGGTTGGGGAAACAATGAGCAGTTCTTC. Translation gives CASSLSVGGWGNNEQFF.

This chain connects TRBV4-1 to TRBJ2-2, with D unresolved. The germline gives CDR1 MGHRA, CDR2 YSYEKL. The CDR3 loop spans 12 amino acids. The V end lost 9 bases, the J end lost 4 bases, and 9 bases lay between the germline ends. This chain's CDR3 is CASNPGTGELFF. The CDR3 nucleotides are TGCGCCAGTAATCCGGGCACCGGGGAGCTGTTTTTT.

The count of this clone is one. The chain has TRBV5-1 and TRBJ1-4; D gene unclear. Trimming left V 1 base short and J 8 bases short, with 15 bases between. The CDR3 is 15 amino acids. Germline-derived CDR1 and CDR2 are SGHRS and YFSETQ. CDR3 nucleotides: TGCGCCAGCAGCTTGTCCCACGGCCTGAGGGAAAAACTGTTTTTT. Its protein product is CASSLSHGLREKLFF.

The gene calls are TRBV5-5 and TRBJ2-1; TRBD2 might be the D (5 bases). The ends were cut back, 2 bases at V and 7 bases at J, with 10 bases in the middle. The CDR3 covers 13 residues. Germline assignment: CDR1 SGHKS and CDR2 YYEKEE (reference sequence). This chain's CDR3 is CASSLEGWNEQFF. The CDR3 DNA reads as TGTGCCAGCAGCTTAGAGGGTTGGAATGAGCAGTTCTTC.

The CDR3 DNA sequence: TGTGCCAGTAGTATCCCAAATTCACCCCTCCACTTT. It is translated as CASSIPNSPLHF. The chain couples TRBV19 to TRBJ1-6; D is unresolved. The CDR3 extends over 12 amino acids. V lost 3 bases to trimming and J lost 7 bases, with 4 bases between them. Germline V gene sequence: CDR1 LNHDA, CDR2 SQIVND (reference sequence).

The CDR3 here is CASSTISANTGELFF. DNA of the CDR3: TGTGCCAGCTCTACGATTAGCGCGAACACCGGGGAGCTGTTTTTT. The chain uses TRBV6-1 and TRBJ2-2, with D possibly matching TRBD2 (5 bases). Trimming took off 8 bases at V and 0 bases at J, with 13 bases between the two ends. The CDR3 length is 15 residues. Per germline, CDR1 MNHNS and CDR2 SASEGT.

The CDR3 loop is CASSYRVNQPQHF. CDR3 DNA sequence: TGTGCCAGCAGTTACAGGGTCAATCAGCCCCAGCATTTT. This chain links TRBV28 with TRBJ1-5; tentative D call: TRBD1 (6 bases). The V gene lost 4 bases and the J gene lost 3 bases, with 7 bases spanning the gap. The germline V gene has CDR1 MDHEN and CDR2 SYDVKM. The CDR3 runs to 13 residues. Combining the CDR3 with reference TRBV28 and TRBJ1-5 gives the whole variable domain DVKVTQSSRYLVKRTGEKVFLECVQDMDHENMFWYRQDPGLGLRLIYFSYDVKMKEKGDIPEGYSVSREKKERFSLILESASTNQTSMYLCASSYRVNQPQHFGDGTRLSIL.

This chain connects TRBV2 to TRBJ2-5, with TRBD2 matching over 8 bases. This CDR3 is built from 14 residues. CDR1 and CDR2 from the germline V gene are SNHLY and FYNNEI. The trim removed 5 bases at V and 1 base at J, leaving 3 bases unmatched. The CDR3 nucleotides read TGTGCCAGCAGTTCAACTAGCGGCCAAGAGACCCAGTACTTC. As protein: CASSSTSGQETQYF.

V usage is TRBV5-1 and J usage is TRBJ2-7, with D tentatively TRBD1 (6 bases). CDR1 is SGHRS, CDR2 YFSETQ, per germline. V dropped 3 bases and J dropped 2 bases, with 12 bases sitting between them. The CDR3 covers 14 residues. In DNA, the CDR3 is TGCGCCAGCAGCTGGACAGCGACAGCCTACGAGCAGTACTTC. Its protein is CASSWTATAYEQYF.

The rearrangement uses TRBV7-8 and TRBJ1-5; the match to TRBD1 covers 9 bases. CDR1 and CDR2 (germline): SGHVS, FQNEAQ. This CDR3 contains 14 residues. V dropped 5 bases and J dropped 6; count of bases not matched to a gene: 5. CDR3 amino acids: CASSATGGGQPQHF. The CDR3 nucleotides read TGTGCCAGCAGCGCCACAGGGGGCGGTCAGCCCCAGCATTTT. The entire variable domain, with the rest obtained from reference TRBV7-8 and TRBJ1-5, is as follows: GAGVSQSPRYKVAKRGQDVALRCDPISGHVSLFWYQQALGQGPEFLTYFQNEAQLDKSGLPSDRFFAERPEGSVSTLKIQRTQQEDSAVYLCASSATGGGQPQHFGDGTRLSIL.